Following are 5 T cell receptor beta chains from one sample sequenced in a study of T cells in women clearing cervical HPV infection (dated 2018 in TCRdb). Preparation of the library involved the immunoSEQ multiplex PCR assay. Entries here come from immuneACCESS through TCRdb and include only in-frame sequences with V and J called. Some clones fail to appear in such tables; in the studies checked, an unresolved V gene covers under half of the shortfall, and the cause of the remainder is unknown. The sample's clone listing holds about 23,000 clones. Under 3.5% of the sample rests with the top ten. The sequencing input was blood buffy coat. The receptors were gathered from a woman aged 18 to 75 with a cervical HPV16 infection that either progressed to CIN3+ or cleared (not recorded which).

As regards this clone: The read comes to an end 3 residues before the CDR3 does, leaving the germline J gene to fill in the end. J is TRBJ2-3 and V is TRBV20-1; 7 bases are shared with TRBD2. Germline loops: CDR1 DFQATT, CDR2 SNEGSKA (reference sequence). This CDR3 is 17 amino acids long. V lost 4 bases to trimming and J lost 3 bases; unmatched junction nucleotides: 16. The CDR3 here is CSATVGIPSGYTDTQYF. CDR3 bases read: TGCAGTGCTACAGTGGGGATCCCTAGCGGCTATACAGATACG.

About this clone: The sequence runs out 3 residues before the end of the CDR3; the remainder is reconstructed from the germline J gene. The rearrangement joins TRBV7-6 to TRBJ1-2, with 7 bases identical to TRBD1. This CDR3 spans 17 amino acids. Per the germline V gene, CDR1 is SGHVS and CDR2 is FNYEAQ. CDR3 sequence reads: CASSGGTDRISYNDYTF. Incomplete CDR3 DNA: TGTGCCAGCAGCGGGGGGACAGATCGAATCTCCTACAATGAC.

The CDR3 bases that were read are TGTGCCAGTAGTATAGCTACAGACAATCAGCCG. This sequence encodes CASSIATDNQP. The entire CDR3 protein reads CASSIATDNQPQYF. The chain recombines TRBV19 with TRBJ2-3; D remains ambiguous. The sequence runs out 3 residues before the end of the CDR3; the remainder is reconstructed from the germline J gene. CDR3 length equals 14 residues. The germline gives CDR1 LNHDA, CDR2 SQIVND (reference sequence).

About this clone itself: The read finishes 3 residues shy of the CDR3 end, and the germline J gene is used to complete it. The rearrangement uses TRBV7-8 and TRBJ2-7; a weak D match, TRBD1 (7 bases). Between the trimmed V and J ends, which lost 1 base and 0 bases, there was a span of 10 bases. CDR1 and CDR2 (germline): SGHVS, FQNEAQ. This CDR3 spans 15 amino acids. The CDR3 bases that were read are TGTGCCAGCAGCTTAGGCGGGACAGCCTCCTACGAG. As protein: CASSLGGTASYE. The full-length CDR3 reads as CASSLGGTASYEQYF.

On this clone: The observed sequence ends 3 residues before the CDR3 terminus, with the missing tail filled in from the germline J gene. The chain has TRBV2 and TRBJ2-5; a weak D match, TRBD1 (5 bases). The germline CDR1 and CDR2 sequences are SNHLY and FYNNEI. With 7 bases removed from V and 5 bases from J, the gap between germline ends came to 5 bases. This CDR3 has 10 amino acids. The DNA read from the CDR3 is TGTGCCAGCACAGGGGAGACC. Translating gives CASTGET. The full-length CDR3 reads as CASTGETQYF.